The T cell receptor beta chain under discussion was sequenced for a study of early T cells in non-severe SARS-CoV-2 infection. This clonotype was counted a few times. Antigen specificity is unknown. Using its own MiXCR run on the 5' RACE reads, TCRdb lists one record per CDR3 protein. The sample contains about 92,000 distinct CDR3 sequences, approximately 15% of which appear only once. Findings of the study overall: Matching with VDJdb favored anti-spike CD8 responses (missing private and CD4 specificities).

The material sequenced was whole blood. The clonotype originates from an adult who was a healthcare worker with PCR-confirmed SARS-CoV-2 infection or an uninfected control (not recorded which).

DNA for the CDR3: TGTGCCAGCAGTTTACTCTCCCGGGGGGAGACCCAGTACTTC. Protein sequence: CASSLLSRGETQYF. This rearrangement joins TRBV28 to TRBJ2-5, with TRBD2 as a possible D gene (6 bases). This CDR3 has 14 amino acids. V was clipped by 2 bases and J by 5 bases, with 12 bases between them. CDR1 and CDR2 from the germline V gene are MDHEN and SYDVKM.